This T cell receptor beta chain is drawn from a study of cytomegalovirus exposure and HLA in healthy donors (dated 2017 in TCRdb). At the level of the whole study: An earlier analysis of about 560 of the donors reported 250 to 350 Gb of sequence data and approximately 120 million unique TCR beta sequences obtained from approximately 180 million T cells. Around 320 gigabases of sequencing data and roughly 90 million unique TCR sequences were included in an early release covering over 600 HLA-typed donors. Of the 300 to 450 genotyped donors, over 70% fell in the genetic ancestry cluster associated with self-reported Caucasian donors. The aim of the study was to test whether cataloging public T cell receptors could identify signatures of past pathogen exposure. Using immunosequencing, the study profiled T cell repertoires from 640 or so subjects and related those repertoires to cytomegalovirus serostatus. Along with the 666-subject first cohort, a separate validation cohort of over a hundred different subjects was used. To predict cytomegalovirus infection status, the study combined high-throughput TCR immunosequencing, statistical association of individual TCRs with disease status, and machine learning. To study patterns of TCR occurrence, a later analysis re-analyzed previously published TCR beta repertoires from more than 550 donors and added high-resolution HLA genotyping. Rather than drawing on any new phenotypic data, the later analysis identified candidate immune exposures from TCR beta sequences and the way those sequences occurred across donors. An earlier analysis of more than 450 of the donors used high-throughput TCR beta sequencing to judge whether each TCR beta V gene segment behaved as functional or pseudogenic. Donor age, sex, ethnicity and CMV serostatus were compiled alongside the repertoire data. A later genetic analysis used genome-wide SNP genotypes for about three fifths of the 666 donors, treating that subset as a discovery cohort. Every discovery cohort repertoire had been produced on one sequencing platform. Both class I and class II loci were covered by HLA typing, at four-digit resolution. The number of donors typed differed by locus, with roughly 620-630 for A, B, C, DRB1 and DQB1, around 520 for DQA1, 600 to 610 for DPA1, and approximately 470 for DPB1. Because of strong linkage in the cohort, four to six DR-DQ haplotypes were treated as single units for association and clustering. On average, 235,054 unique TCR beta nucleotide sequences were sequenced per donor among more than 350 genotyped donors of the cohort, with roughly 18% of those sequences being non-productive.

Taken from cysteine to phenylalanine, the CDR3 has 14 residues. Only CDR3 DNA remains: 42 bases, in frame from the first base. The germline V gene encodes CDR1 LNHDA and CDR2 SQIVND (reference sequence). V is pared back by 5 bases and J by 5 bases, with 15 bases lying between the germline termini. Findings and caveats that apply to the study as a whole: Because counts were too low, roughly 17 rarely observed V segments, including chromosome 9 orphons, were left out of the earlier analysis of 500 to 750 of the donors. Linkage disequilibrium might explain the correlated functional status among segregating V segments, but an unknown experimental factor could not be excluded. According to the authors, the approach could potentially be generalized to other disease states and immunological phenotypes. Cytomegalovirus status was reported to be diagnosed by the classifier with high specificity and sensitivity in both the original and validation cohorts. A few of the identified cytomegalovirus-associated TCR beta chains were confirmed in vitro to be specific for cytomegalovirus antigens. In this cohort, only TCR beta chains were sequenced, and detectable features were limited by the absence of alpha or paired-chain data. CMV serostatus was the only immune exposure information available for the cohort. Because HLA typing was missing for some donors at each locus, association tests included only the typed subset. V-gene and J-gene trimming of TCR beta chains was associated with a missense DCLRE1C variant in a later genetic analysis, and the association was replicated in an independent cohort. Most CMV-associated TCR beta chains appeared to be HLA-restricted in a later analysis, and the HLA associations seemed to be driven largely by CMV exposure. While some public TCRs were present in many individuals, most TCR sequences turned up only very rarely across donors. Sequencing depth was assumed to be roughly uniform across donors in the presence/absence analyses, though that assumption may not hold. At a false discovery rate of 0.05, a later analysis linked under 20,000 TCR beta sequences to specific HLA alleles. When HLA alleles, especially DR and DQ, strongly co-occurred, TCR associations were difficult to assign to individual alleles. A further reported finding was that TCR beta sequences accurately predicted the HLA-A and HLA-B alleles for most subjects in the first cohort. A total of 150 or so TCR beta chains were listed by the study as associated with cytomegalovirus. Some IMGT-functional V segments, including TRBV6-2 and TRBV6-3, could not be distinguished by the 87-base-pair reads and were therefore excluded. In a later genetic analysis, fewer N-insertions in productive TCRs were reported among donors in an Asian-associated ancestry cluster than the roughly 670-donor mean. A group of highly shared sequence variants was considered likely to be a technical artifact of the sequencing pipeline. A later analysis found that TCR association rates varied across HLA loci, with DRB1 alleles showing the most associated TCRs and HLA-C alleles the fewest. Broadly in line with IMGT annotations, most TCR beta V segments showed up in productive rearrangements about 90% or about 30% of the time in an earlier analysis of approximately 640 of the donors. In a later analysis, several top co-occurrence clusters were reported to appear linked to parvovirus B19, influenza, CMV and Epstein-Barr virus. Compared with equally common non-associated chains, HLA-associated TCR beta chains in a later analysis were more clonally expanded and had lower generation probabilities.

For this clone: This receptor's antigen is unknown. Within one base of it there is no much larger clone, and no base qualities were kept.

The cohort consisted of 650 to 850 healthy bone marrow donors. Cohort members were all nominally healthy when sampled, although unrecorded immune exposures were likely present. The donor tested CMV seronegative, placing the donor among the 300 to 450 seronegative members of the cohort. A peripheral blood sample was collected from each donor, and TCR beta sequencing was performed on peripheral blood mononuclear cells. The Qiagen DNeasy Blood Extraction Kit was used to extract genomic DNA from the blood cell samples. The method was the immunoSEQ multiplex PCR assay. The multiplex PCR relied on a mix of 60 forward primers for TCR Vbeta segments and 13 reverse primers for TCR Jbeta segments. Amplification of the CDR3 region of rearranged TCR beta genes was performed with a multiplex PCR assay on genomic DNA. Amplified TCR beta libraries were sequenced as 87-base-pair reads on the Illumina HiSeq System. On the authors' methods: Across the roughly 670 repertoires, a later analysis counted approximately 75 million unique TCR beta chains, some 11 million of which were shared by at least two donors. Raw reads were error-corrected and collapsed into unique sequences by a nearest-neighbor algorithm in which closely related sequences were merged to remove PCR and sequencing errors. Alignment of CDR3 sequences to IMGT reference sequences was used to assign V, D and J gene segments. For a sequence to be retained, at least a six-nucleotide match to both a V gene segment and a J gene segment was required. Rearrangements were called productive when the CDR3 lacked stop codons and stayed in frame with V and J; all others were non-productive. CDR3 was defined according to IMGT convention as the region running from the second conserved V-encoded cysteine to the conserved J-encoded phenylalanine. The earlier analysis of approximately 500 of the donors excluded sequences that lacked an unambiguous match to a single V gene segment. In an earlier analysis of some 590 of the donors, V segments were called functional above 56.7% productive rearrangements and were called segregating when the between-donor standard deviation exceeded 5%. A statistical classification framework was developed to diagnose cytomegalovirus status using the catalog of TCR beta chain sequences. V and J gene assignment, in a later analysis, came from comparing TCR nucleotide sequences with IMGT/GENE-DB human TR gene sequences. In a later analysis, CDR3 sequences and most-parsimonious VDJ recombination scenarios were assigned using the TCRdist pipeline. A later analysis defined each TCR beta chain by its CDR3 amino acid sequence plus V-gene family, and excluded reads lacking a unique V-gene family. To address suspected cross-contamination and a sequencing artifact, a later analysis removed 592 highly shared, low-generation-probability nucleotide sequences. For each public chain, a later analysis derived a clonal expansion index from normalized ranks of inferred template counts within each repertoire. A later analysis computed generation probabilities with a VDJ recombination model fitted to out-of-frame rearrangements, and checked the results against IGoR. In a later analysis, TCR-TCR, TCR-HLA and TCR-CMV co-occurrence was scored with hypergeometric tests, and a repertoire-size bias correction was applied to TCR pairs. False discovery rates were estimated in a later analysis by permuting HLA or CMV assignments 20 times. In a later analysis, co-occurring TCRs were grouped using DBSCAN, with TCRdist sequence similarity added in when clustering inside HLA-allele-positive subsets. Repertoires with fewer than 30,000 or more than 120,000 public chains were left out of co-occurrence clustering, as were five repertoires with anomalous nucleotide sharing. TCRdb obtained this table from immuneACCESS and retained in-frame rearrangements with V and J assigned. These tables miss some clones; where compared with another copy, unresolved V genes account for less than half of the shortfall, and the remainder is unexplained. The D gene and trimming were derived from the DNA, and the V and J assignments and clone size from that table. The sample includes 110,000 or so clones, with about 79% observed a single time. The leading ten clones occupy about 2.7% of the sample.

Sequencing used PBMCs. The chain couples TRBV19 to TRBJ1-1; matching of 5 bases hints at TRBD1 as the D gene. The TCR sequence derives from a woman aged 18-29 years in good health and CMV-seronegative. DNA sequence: TGTGCCAGTAGTGTCAGGGCCAGAGAAACTGAAGCTTTCTTT. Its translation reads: CASSVRARETEAFF.